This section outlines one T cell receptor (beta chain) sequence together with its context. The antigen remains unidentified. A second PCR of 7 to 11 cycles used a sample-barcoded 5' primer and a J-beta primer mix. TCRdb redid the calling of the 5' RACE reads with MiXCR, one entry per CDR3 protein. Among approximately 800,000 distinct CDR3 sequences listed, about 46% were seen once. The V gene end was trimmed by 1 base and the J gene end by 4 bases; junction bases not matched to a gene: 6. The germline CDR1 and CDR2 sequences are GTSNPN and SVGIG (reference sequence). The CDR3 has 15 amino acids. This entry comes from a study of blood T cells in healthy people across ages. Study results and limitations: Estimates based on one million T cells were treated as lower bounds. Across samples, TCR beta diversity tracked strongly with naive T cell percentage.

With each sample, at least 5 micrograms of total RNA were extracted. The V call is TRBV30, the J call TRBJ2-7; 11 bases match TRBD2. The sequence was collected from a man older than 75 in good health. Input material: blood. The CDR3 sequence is CAWSGEASGRYEQYF. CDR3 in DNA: TGTGCCTGGAGTGGGGAGGCTAGCGGGAGGTACGAGCAGTACTTC.